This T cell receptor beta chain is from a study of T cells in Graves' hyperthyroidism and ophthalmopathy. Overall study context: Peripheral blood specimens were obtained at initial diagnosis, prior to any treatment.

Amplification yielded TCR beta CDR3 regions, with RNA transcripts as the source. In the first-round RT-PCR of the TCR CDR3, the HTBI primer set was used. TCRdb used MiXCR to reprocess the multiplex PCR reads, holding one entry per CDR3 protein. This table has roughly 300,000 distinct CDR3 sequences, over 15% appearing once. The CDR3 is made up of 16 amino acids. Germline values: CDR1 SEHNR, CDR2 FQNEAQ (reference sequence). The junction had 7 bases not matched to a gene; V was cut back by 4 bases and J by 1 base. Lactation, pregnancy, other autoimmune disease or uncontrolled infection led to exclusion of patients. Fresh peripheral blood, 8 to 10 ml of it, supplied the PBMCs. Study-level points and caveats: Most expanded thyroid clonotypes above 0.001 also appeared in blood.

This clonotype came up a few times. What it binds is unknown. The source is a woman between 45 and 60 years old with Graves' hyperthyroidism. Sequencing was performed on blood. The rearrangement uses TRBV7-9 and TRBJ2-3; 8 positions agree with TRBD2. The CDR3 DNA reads TGTGCCAGCAGCTCCCGGGGGGGCCTAGGCACAGATACGCAGTATTTT. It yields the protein CASSSRGGLGTDTQYF.